The rows below give T cell receptor beta chains drawn from one sample of a study of cytomegalovirus exposure and HLA in healthy donors. Generated by immunoSEQ multiplex PCR, the TCRdb table keeps only in-frame clones and is missing some. There are roughly 150,000 clones in the sample; approximately 80% occur only once, and approximately 2.1% lies in the top ten. The sequenced sample consisted of PBMCs. The receptors were sampled from a young woman in good health and CMV-seronegative. Each CDR3 is given with its conserved first and last residue. A D gene is named only where the DNA matches it firmly. Size values are once, few and many counts, or a class for expanded clones, and some rows have none.

cdr3_aa: CASSPDRGNQPQHF
cdr3_nt: TGTGCCAGCAGCCCAGACAGGGGCAATCAGCCCCAGCATTTT
d_call: TRBD1
v_call: TRBV7-9
j_call: TRBJ1-5
clone_size: few

cdr3_aa: CASSLVQGAKTQYF
cdr3_nt: TGTGCCAGCAGCTTAGTCCAGGGGGCAAAGACCCAGTACTTC
d_call: TRBD1
v_call: TRBV7-9
j_call: TRBJ2-5
clone_size: once

cdr3_aa: CASSVDRGSEGYTF
cdr3_nt: TGTGCCAGCAGCGTAGACAGGGGCAGCGAGGGCTACACCTTC
d_call: TRBD1
v_call: TRBV9
j_call: TRBJ1-2
clone_size: -

cdr3_aa: CASSKWSQQGEGGYSNQPQHF
cdr3_nt: TGTGCCAGCAGCAAATGGTCCCAACAGGGGGAGGGTGGTTATAGCAATCAGCCCCAGCATTTT
d_call: -
v_call: TRBV21-1
j_call: TRBJ1-5
clone_size: -

cdr3_aa: CASSFSGGAFETQYF
cdr3_nt: TGTGCCAGCAGCTTTTCAGGGGGCGCGTTTGAGACCCAGTACTTC
d_call: TRBD1
v_call: TRBV7-3
j_call: TRBJ2-5
clone_size: -

cdr3_aa: CASSQALSGFLFF
cdr3_nt: TGCGCCAGCAGCCAAGCGCTATCAGGGTTTCTGTTCTTC
d_call: -
v_call: TRBV4-1
j_call: TRBJ2-1
clone_size: -

cdr3_aa: CSAYRQGINTEAFF
cdr3_nt: TGCAGCGCCTACCGACAGGGGATAAACACTGAAGCTTTCTTT
d_call: TRBD1
v_call: TRBV29-1
j_call: TRBJ1-1
clone_size: once

cdr3_aa: CATSRWGGGGRNTEAFF
cdr3_nt: TGTGCCACCAGCAGATGGGGAGGGGGGGGGCGGAACACTGAAGCTTTCTTT
d_call: -
v_call: TRBV15
j_call: TRBJ1-1
clone_size: -

cdr3_aa: CASSPRTGSSYEQYF
cdr3_nt: TGTGCCAGCAGCCCGCGGACAGGGAGCTCCTACGAGCAGTACTTC
d_call: TRBD1
v_call: TRBV5-7
j_call: TRBJ2-7
clone_size: -

cdr3_aa: CASSDLNRGLGELFF
cdr3_nt: TGTGCCAGCAGTGATCTAAACAGGGGGCTCGGGGAGCTGTTTTTT
d_call: TRBD1
v_call: TRBV25-1
j_call: TRBJ2-2
clone_size: -

cdr3_aa: CASSQSGVNTEAFF
cdr3_nt: TGTGCCAGCAGCCAATCAGGGGTGAACACTGAAGCTTTCTTT
d_call: -
v_call: TRBV7-2
j_call: TRBJ1-1
clone_size: -

cdr3_aa: CASSRDSGPTEAFF
cdr3_nt: TGTGCCAGCAGTCGGGACAGCGGGCCAACTGAAGCTTTCTTT
d_call: TRBD1
v_call: TRBV9
j_call: TRBJ1-1
clone_size: -

cdr3_aa: CASSPSYSNVETQYF
cdr3_nt: TGTGCCAGCAGTCCCTCCTACTCAAACGTGGAGACCCAGTACTTC
d_call: -
v_call: TRBV6-5
j_call: TRBJ2-5
clone_size: few

cdr3_aa: CASSEKAGSTDTQYF
cdr3_nt: TGTGCCAGCAGTGAAAAAGCGGGAAGCACAGATACGCAGTATTTT
d_call: TRBD2
v_call: TRBV6-4
j_call: TRBJ2-3
clone_size: -

cdr3_aa: CASRLTGPYATNEKLFF
cdr3_nt: TGTGCAAGTCGCTTGACAGGCCCGTATGCAACTAATGAAAAACTGTTTTTT
d_call: -
v_call: TRBV12-2
j_call: TRBJ1-4
clone_size: -

cdr3_aa: CASSSTTGGDSEAFF
cdr3_nt: TGCGCCAGCAGCTCAACGACAGGGGGCGATTCTGAAGCTTTCTTT
d_call: TRBD1
v_call: TRBV5-1
j_call: TRBJ1-1
clone_size: -

cdr3_aa: CSVRLQGTVNTEAFF
cdr3_nt: TGCAGCGTCCGTTTACAGGGGACCGTGAACACTGAAGCTTTCTTT
d_call: TRBD1
v_call: TRBV29-1
j_call: TRBJ1-1
clone_size: once

cdr3_aa: CASSHFPGLAGETYNEQFF
cdr3_nt: TGTGCCAGCAGCCACTTCCCGGGACTAGCGGGAGAAACCTACAATGAGCAGTTCTTC
d_call: TRBD2
v_call: TRBV14
j_call: TRBJ2-1
clone_size: few

cdr3_aa: CASRLQGLGTEAFF
cdr3_nt: TGTGCCAGCAGGTTACAGGGATTAGGAACTGAAGCTTTCTTT
d_call: -
v_call: TRBV2
j_call: TRBJ1-1
clone_size: -

cdr3_aa: CASSQSGRAHKFF
cdr3_nt: TGTGCCAGCAGCCAAAGCGGGAGGGCCCATAAGTTCTTC
d_call: TRBD2
v_call: TRBV14
j_call: TRBJ2-1
clone_size: -

cdr3_aa: CASSPSLAGLGNEQFF
cdr3_nt: TGCGCCAGCAGCCCCTCCCTAGCGGGATTGGGCAATGAGCAGTTCTTC
d_call: TRBD2
v_call: TRBV4-1
j_call: TRBJ2-1
clone_size: -

cdr3_aa: CASSVPRTSGSYNEQFF
cdr3_nt: TGTGCCAGCAGCGTACCTCGGACTAGCGGGAGTTACAATGAGCAGTTCTTC
d_call: TRBD2
v_call: TRBV11-2
j_call: TRBJ2-1
clone_size: -

cdr3_aa: CASRGVFFTEAFF
cdr3_nt: TGTGCCAGCCGAGGAGTTTTTTTCACTGAAGCTTTCTTT
d_call: -
v_call: TRBV10-3
j_call: TRBJ1-1
clone_size: -

cdr3_aa: CASSFDTSYEQYF
cdr3_nt: TGCGCCAGCAGCTTTGACACTTCCTACGAGCAGTACTTC
d_call: -
v_call: TRBV5-1
j_call: TRBJ2-7
clone_size: -

cdr3_aa: CASSLEWEGTEAFF
cdr3_nt: TGCGCCAGCAGCTTGGAATGGGAGGGTACTGAAGCTTTCTTT
d_call: -
v_call: TRBV5-1
j_call: TRBJ1-1
clone_size: -

cdr3_aa: CANLVGGIGNTIYF
cdr3_nt: TGTGCCAATCTTGTGGGGGGGATAGGAAACACCATATATTTT
d_call: -
v_call: TRBV2
j_call: TRBJ1-3
clone_size: -

cdr3_aa: CASRHGQGDSGYTF
cdr3_nt: TGTGCCAGCAGACACGGACAGGGGGATTCTGGCTACACCTTC
d_call: TRBD1
v_call: TRBV6-6
j_call: TRBJ1-2
clone_size: few

cdr3_aa: CASSEQAGDVAPQHF
cdr3_nt: TGTGCCAGCAGCGAGCAGGCAGGGGACGTCGCGCCCCAGCATTTT
d_call: -
v_call: TRBV2
j_call: TRBJ1-5
clone_size: -

cdr3_aa: CASSPHRGSGENYGYTF
cdr3_nt: TGTGCCAGCAGCCCCCATAGGGGATCGGGGGAGAACTATGGCTACACCTTC
d_call: -
v_call: TRBV9
j_call: TRBJ1-2
clone_size: -

cdr3_aa: CAVQGTSYEQYF
cdr3_nt: TGTGCCGTACAGGGGACCTCCTACGAGCAGTACTTC
d_call: TRBD1
v_call: TRBV7-9
j_call: TRBJ2-7
clone_size: -

cdr3_aa: CASSPKNSGGQGTEAFF
cdr3_nt: TGTGCCAGCAGCCCAAAAAACTCAGGGGGCCAGGGGACTGAAGCTTTCTTT
d_call: TRBD1
v_call: TRBV7-9
j_call: TRBJ1-1
clone_size: -

cdr3_aa: CASSPDRDQPQHF
cdr3_nt: TGTGCCAGCTCCCCGGACAGAGATCAGCCCCAGCATTTT
d_call: -
v_call: TRBV18
j_call: TRBJ1-5
clone_size: -

cdr3_aa: CASSLETGGRWYGYTF
cdr3_nt: TGTGCCAGCAGCTTGGAGACAGGGGGAAGATGGTATGGCTACACCTTC
d_call: TRBD1
v_call: TRBV7-2
j_call: TRBJ1-2
clone_size: -

cdr3_aa: CASSEAGEAFTTQYF
cdr3_nt: TGTGCCAGCAGCGAGGCGGGGGAGGCGTTCACCACCCAGTACTTC
d_call: TRBD2
v_call: TRBV9
j_call: TRBJ2-5
clone_size: -

cdr3_aa: CAWSSPDSRAGPTDTQYF
cdr3_nt: TGTGCCTGGAGTTCTCCAGATTCCAGGGCAGGACCCACAGATACGCAGTATTTT
d_call: -
v_call: TRBV30
j_call: TRBJ2-3
clone_size: -

cdr3_aa: CASSLVLAGGYNEQFF
cdr3_nt: TGCGCCAGCAGCTTGGTTTTAGCGGGAGGTTACAATGAGCAGTTCTTC
d_call: TRBD2
v_call: TRBV5-1
j_call: TRBJ2-1
clone_size: -

cdr3_aa: CASSEDASLSTDTQYF
cdr3_nt: TGTGCCAGCAGTGAAGACGCTAGTCTCAGCACAGATACGCAGTATTTT
d_call: -
v_call: TRBV6-4
j_call: TRBJ2-3
clone_size: few

cdr3_aa: CASSPGGGWNIQYF
cdr3_nt: TGTGCCAGCAGCCCCGGTGGAGGGTGGAACATTCAGTACTTC
d_call: -
v_call: TRBV13
j_call: TRBJ2-4
clone_size: -

cdr3_aa: CASSPSFFYTDTQYF
cdr3_nt: TGTGCCAGCAGCCCTTCGTTTTTCTACACAGATACGCAGTATTTT
d_call: -
v_call: TRBV6-5
j_call: TRBJ2-3
clone_size: -

cdr3_aa: CASSLGGLSNQPQHF
cdr3_nt: TGTGCCAGCAGCTTAGGGGGGCTTAGCAATCAGCCCCAGCATTTT
d_call: -
v_call: TRBV7-2
j_call: TRBJ1-5
clone_size: -

cdr3_aa: CATSRGDRGMGRNQPQHF
cdr3_nt: TGTGCCACCAGCAGAGGGGACAGGGGGATGGGGCGGAATCAGCCCCAGCATTTT
d_call: TRBD1
v_call: TRBV15
j_call: TRBJ1-5
clone_size: few

cdr3_aa: CASSREAGFNQPQHF
cdr3_nt: TGCGCCAGCAGCAGGGAGGCAGGCTTCAATCAGCCCCAGCATTTT
d_call: -
v_call: TRBV5-1
j_call: TRBJ1-5
clone_size: once

cdr3_aa: CASEQGNQPQHF
cdr3_nt: TGTGCTAGTGAGCAGGGGAACCAGCCCCAGCATTTT
d_call: -
v_call: TRBV12-5
j_call: TRBJ1-5
clone_size: -

cdr3_aa: CASSELRMNTEAFF
cdr3_nt: TGTGCCAGCAGTGAATTGAGGATGAACACTGAAGCTTTCTTT
d_call: -
v_call: TRBV25-1
j_call: TRBJ1-1
clone_size: -

cdr3_aa: CASSPQGTSLNYGYTF
cdr3_nt: TGTGCCAGCTCACCACAAGGGACATCACTTAACTATGGCTACACCTTC
d_call: -
v_call: TRBV18
j_call: TRBJ1-2
clone_size: once

cdr3_aa: CASSIEGRVYGYTF
cdr3_nt: TGTGCCAGTAGTATAGAGGGCCGTGTCTACGGCTACACCTTC
d_call: -
v_call: TRBV19
j_call: TRBJ1-2
clone_size: -

cdr3_aa: CASSLSGASTDTQYF
cdr3_nt: TGTGCCAGCAGCTTAAGTGGGGCTAGCACAGATACGCAGTATTTT
d_call: -
v_call: TRBV11-3
j_call: TRBJ2-3
clone_size: -

cdr3_aa: CAISESRGLGVYEQYF
cdr3_nt: TGTGCCATCAGTGAGTCGAGGGGACTAGGGGTTTACGAGCAGTACTTC
d_call: TRBD2
v_call: TRBV10-3
j_call: TRBJ2-7
clone_size: few

cdr3_aa: CASSLSGLAEQYF
cdr3_nt: TGTGCCAGCAGTTTATCTGGACTAGCGGAGCAGTACTTC
d_call: TRBD2
v_call: TRBV27
j_call: TRBJ2-7
clone_size: -

cdr3_aa: CASSLSQGNQPQHF
cdr3_nt: TGTGCCAGCAGCCTTTCACAGGGGAATCAGCCCCAGCATTTT
d_call: TRBD1
v_call: TRBV5-5
j_call: TRBJ1-5
clone_size: -

cdr3_aa: CASSDGAIQYF
cdr3_nt: TGTGCCAGCAGTGACGGGGCCATTCAGTACTTC
d_call: -
v_call: TRBV6-4
j_call: TRBJ2-4
clone_size: -

cdr3_aa: CASSLRLNTEAFF
cdr3_nt: TGTGCCAGCAGTCTCAGGTTGAACACTGAAGCTTTCTTT
d_call: -
v_call: TRBV6-4
j_call: TRBJ1-1
clone_size: -